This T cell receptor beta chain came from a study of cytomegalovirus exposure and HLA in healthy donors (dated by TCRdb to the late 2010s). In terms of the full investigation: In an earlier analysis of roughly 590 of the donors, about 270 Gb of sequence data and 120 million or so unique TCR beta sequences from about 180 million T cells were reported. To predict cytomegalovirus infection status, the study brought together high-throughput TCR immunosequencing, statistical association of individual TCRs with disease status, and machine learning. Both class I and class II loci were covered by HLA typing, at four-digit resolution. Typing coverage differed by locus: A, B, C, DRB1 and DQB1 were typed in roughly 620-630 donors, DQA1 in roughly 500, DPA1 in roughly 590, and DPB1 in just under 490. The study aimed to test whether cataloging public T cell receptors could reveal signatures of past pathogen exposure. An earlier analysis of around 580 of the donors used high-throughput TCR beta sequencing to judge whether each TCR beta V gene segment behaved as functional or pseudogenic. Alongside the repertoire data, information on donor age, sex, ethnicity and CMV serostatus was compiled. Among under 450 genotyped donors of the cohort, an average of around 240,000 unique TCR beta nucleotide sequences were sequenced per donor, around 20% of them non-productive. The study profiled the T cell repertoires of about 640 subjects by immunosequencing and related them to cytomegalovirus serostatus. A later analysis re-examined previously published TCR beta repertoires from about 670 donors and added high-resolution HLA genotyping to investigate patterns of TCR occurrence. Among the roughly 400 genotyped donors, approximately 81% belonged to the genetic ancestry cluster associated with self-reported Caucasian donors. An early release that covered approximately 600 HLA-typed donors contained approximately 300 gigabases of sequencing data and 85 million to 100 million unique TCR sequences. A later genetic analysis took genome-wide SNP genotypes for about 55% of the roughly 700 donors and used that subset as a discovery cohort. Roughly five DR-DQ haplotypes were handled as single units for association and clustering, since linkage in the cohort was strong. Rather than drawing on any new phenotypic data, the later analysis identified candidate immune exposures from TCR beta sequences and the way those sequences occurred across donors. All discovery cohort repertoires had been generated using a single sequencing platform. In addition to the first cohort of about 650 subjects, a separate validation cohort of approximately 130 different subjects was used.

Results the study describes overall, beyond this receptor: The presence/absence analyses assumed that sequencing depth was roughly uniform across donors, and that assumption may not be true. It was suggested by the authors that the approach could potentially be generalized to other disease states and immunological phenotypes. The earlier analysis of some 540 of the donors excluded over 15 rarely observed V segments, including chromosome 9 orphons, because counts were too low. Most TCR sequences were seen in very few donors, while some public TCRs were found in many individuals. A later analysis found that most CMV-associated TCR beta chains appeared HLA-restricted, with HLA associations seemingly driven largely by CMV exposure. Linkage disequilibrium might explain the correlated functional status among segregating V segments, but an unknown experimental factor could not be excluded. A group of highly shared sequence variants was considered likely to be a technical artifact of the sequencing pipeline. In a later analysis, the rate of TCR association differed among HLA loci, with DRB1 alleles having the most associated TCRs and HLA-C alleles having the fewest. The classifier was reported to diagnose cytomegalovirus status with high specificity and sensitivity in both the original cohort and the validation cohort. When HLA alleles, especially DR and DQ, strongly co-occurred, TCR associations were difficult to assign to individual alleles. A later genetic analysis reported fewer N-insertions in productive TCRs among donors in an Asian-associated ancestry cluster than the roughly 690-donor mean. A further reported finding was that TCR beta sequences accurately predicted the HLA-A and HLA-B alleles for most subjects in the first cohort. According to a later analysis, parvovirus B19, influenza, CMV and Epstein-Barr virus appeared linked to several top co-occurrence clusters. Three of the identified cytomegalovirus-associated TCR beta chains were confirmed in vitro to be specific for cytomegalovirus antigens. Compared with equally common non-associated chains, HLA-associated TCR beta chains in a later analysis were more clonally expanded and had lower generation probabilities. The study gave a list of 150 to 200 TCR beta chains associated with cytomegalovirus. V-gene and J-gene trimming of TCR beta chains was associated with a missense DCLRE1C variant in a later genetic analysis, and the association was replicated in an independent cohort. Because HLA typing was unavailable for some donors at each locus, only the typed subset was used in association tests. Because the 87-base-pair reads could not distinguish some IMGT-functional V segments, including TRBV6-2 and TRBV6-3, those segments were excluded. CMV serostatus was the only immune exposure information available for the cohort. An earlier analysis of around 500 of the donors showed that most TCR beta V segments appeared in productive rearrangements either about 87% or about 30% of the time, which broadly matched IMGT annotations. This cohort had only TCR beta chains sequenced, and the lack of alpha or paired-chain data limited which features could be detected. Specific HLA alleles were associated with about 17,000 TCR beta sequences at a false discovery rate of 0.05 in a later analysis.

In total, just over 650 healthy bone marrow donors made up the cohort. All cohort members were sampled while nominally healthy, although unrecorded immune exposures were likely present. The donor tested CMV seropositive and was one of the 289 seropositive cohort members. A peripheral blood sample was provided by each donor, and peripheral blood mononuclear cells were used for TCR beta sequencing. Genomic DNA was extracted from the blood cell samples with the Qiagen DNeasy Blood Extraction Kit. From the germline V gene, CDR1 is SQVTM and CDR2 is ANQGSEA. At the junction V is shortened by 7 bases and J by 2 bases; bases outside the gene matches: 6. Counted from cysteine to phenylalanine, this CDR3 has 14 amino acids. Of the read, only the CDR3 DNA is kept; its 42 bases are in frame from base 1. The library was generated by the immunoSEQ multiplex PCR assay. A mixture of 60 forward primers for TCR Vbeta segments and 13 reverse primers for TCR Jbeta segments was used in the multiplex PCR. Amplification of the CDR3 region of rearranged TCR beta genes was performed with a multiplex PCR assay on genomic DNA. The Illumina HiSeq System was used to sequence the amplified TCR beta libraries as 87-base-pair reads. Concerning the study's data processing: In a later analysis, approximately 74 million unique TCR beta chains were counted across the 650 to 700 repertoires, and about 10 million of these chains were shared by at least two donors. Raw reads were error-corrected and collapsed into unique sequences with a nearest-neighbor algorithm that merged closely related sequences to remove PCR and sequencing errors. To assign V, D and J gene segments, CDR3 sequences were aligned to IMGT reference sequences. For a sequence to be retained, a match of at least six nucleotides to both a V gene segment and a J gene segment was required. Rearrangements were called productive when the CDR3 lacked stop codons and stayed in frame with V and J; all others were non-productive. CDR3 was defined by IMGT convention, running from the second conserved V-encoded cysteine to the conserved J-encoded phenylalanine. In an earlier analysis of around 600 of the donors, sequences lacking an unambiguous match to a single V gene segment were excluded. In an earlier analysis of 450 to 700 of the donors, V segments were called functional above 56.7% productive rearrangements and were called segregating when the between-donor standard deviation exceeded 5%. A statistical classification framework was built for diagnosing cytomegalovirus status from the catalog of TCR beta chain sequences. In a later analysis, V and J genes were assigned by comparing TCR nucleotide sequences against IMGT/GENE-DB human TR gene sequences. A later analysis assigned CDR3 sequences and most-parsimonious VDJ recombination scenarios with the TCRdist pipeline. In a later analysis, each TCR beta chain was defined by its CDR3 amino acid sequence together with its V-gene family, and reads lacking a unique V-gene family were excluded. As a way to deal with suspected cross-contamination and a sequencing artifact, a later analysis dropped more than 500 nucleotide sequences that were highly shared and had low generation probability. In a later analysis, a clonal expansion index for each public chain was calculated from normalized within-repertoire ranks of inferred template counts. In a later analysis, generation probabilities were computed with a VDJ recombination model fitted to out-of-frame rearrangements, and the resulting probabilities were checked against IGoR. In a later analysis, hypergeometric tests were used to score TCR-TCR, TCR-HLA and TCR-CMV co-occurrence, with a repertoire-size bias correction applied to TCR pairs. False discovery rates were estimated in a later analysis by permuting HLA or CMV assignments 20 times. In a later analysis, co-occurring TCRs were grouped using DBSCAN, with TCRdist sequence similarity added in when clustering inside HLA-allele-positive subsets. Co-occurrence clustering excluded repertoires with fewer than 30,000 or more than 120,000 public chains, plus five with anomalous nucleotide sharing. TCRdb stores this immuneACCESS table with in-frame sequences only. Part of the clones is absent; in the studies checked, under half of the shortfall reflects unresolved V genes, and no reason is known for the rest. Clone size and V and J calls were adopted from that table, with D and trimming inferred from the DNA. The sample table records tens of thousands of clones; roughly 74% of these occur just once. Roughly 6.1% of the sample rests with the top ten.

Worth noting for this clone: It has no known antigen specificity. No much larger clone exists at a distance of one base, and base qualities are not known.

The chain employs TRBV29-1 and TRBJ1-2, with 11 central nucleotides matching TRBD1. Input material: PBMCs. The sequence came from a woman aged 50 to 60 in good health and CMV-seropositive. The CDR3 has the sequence CSASDRGLNYGYTF. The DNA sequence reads TGCAGCGCATCGGACAGGGGGCTAAACTATGGCTACACCTTC.